The 22 T cell receptor beta chains listed next were all sequenced from one sample in a study of Ad26.COV2.S vaccination and SARS-CoV-2 variants (dated by TCRdb to about 2021). The treatment or condition label, as the study defines it: roughly 20 received Ad26.COV2.S at low or high dose, single or two shots; several received placebo; per-sample allocation not given. Repertoires of vaccine and placebo recipients were sequenced from samples collected on day 63 after the first injection. Library preparation used the immunoSEQ multiplex PCR assay. TCRdb holds this immuneACCESS table with in-frame rearrangements only. Some clones are missing; in checked studies, unresolved V genes explain under half, and the rest has no known cause. The sample records over 400,000 clones, 89% of which are singletons. Together, the top ten hold about 2.5% of the sample. The material sequenced was peripheral blood, taken in a trial of Ad26.COV2.S vaccine versus placebo. All receptors derive from a person aged 18 to 65 who received the Ad26.COV2.S COVID-19 vaccine or a placebo.

V gene TRBV3-1 (or the pseudogene TRBV3-2) combines with J gene TRBJ2-1; D not certain. Germline V gives CDR1 LGHDT, CDR2 YNNKEL (reference sequence). The CDR3 is 14 residues long. Deletions cut 0 bases from V and 0 bases from J, with 3 bases between. CDR3 bases: TGTGCCAGCAGCCAAGAGGGCTCCTACAATGAGCAGTTCTTC. This translates into CASSQEGSYNEQFF.

V is TRBV7-8 and J is TRBJ2-2, with D unresolved. Deletions cut 0 bases from V and 4 bases from J, with 12 bases between. Germline assignment: CDR1 SGHVS and CDR2 FQNEAQ. The CDR3 has 16 amino acids. The CDR3 DNA reads TGTGCCAGCAGCTTAGCGCGTCGGACGGGCACCGGGGAGCTGTTTTTT. Encoded protein: CASSLARRTGTGELFF.

The chain employs TRBV9 and TRBJ2-7; 13 nucleotides match TRBD2. CDR1 is SGDLS, CDR2 YYNGEE, per germline. CDR3 length: 16 amino acids. The J segment lost 3 bases and the V segment lost 0 bases, leaving 3 bases of the junction unmatched. CDR3 in DNA: TGTGCCAGCAGCGTAGCTGGGACTAGCGGGGTCTACGAGCAGTACTTC. Its translation: CASSVAGTSGVYEQYF.

The rearrangement joins TRBV3-1 (or the pseudogene TRBV3-2) to TRBJ1-3; D ambiguous. V was clipped by 1 base and J by 6 bases, with 10 bases between them. This CDR3 spans 14 amino acids. The germline CDR1 and CDR2 sequences are LGHDT and YNNKEL (reference sequence). The CDR3 coding sequence is TGTGCCAGCAGCCAAGTCACACGGAAAAACACCATATATTTT. Amino acid sequence: CASSQVTRKNTIYF.

The gene calls are TRBV29-1 and TRBJ1-4, with 9 bases fitting TRBD1. Germline V gene sequence: CDR1 SQVTM, CDR2 ANQGSEA. V dropped 6 bases and J dropped 4; count of bases not matched to a gene: 6. CDR3 size: 14 residues. The CDR3 reads CSVLGQGLNEKLFF. The CDR3 DNA reads TGCAGCGTCCTAGGACAGGGGCTTAATGAAAAACTGTTTTTT.

This chain connects TRBV19 to TRBJ2-2, with a tentative D call TRBD1 (6 bases). This CDR3 has 16 residues. V lost 3 bases, J lost 2 bases, and 13 bases lay in between. CDR1 LNHDA and CDR2 SQIVND come from the germline V gene (reference sequence). This CDR3 is CASSIRGLSNTGELFF. Here the CDR3 DNA reads TGTGCCAGTAGTATTAGGGGGTTATCTAACACCGGGGAGCTGTTTTTT.

The chain has TRBV15 and TRBJ2-7, with 7 bases aligning to TRBD2. Germline CDR1 LNHNV, CDR2 YYDKDF (reference sequence). With V trimmed by 0 bases and J by 5 bases, 19 bases remained unmatched. This CDR3 comprises 19 residues. The chain's CDR3 is CATSRDRRGGNYPRDEQYV. CDR3 nucleotide sequence: TGTGCCACCAGCAGAGATCGGCGGGGAGGGAACTACCCCCGGGACGAGCAGTACGTC.

The V call is TRBV4-3, the J call TRBJ2-5; D may be TRBD1 (6 bases). Between the trimmed V and J ends, which lost 4 bases and 0 bases, there was a span of 15 bases. The length of the CDR3 is 16 residues. Germline lookup yields CDR1 LGHNA and CDR2 YSLEER. CDR3 coding DNA: TGCGCCAGCAGCCCTACGAGGACAGCCAACCAAGAGACCCAGTACTTC. Protein: CASSPTRTANQETQYF.

For this clone: Other DNA sequences in the same sample also yield this CDR3. Here the CDR3 reads CASSYSTGSYNEQFF. DNA for the CDR3: TGTGCCAGCAGTTACTCGACAGGTTCCTACAATGAGCAGTTCTTC. The rearrangement links TRBV6-5 to TRBJ2-1, with D tentatively TRBD1 (6 bases). The CDR3 is 15 amino acids. Trimming took 0 bases from V and 1 from J, leaving 7 bases between them. Germline loops: CDR1 MNHEY, CDR2 SVGAGI.

The CDR3 DNA reads TGTGCCAGCAGCAATGGGCCCCGGGTGAGGGAGCAGTACGTC. Translating gives CASSNGPRVREQYV. The chain has TRBV3-1 (or the pseudogene TRBV3-2) and TRBJ2-7, with D hard to call. V was shortened by 5 bases and J by 7 bases, with 18 bases between the two germline ends. Germline loops: CDR1 LGHDT, CDR2 YNNKEL (reference sequence). There are 14 residues in the CDR3.

The chain links TRBV4-1 to TRBJ1-5; 7 bases are a match to TRBD1. CDR1 and CDR2 (germline): MGHRA, YSYEKL. J gave up 4 bases and V 5 bases, and 11 bases lay outside the gene matches. The length of the CDR3 is 16 residues. CDR3 in amino acids: CASSRGGGMGNQPQHF. CDR3 DNA sequence: TGCGCCAGCAGCAGAGGAGGGGGCATGGGGAATCAGCCCCAGCATTTT.

V is TRBV7-2 and J is TRBJ1-3; a weak D match, TRBD1 (5 bases). Trimming removed 1 base from V and 4 bases from J, with 11 bases in between. The CDR3 runs to 15 residues. Germline values: CDR1 SGHTA, CDR2 FQGNSA. The CDR3 loop is CASSLVSGRGNTIYF. The CDR3 DNA is TGTGCCAGCAGCTTAGTTTCAGGGCGCGGAAACACCATATATTTT.

The chain carries TRBV21-1 and TRBJ2-4. TRBV21-1 is designated a pseudogene. The length of the CDR3 is 19 residues. As DNA, the CDR3 is TGTGCCAGCACCCCAGGACCATCAGGCGTCCCACTAGCCAAAAACATTCAGTACTTC. As protein: CASTPGPSGVPLAKNIQYF.

This chain links TRBV18 with TRBJ2-1, with 15 bases aligning to TRBD2. Germline-derived CDR1 and CDR2 are KGHSH and LQKENI. The CDR3 is made up of 16 amino acids. V was clipped by 3 bases and J by 7 bases; unmatched bases: 4. In DNA form, the CDR3 reads TGTGCCAGCTCACCGTTGGGGACTAGCGGGGGGAATGAGCAGTTCTTC. This translates into CASSPLGTSGGNEQFF.

This rearrangement joins TRBV10-3 to TRBJ2-1; 10 bases are shared with TRBD2. Germline CDR1 ENHRY, CDR2 SYGVKD. The ends lost 6 bases at V and 8 bases at J; junction bases unmatched: 13. CDR3 length: 16 amino acids. As DNA, the CDR3 is TGTGCCATCAGCCCCTACCGAGCGGGGGGGGACGATGAGCAGTTCTTC. It is translated as CAISPYRAGGDDEQFF.

This chain uses TRBV19 with TRBJ1-5, with 9 positions matching TRBD1. The CDR3 covers 17 residues. Germline loops: CDR1 LNHDA, CDR2 SQIVND (reference sequence). V lost 2 bases, J lost 6 bases, and 11 bases stayed unmatched. Here the CDR3 reads CASSIRGGDRVGQPQHF. The CDR3 DNA reads TGTGCCAGTAGTATAAGGGGTGGGGACAGGGTCGGTCAGCCCCAGCATTTT.

This chain joins TRBV5-4 and TRBJ1-3; the D gene is possibly TRBD1 (5 bases). The CDR3 is 16 amino acids. CDR1 and CDR2 from the germline V gene are SGHNT and YYREEE (reference sequence). Trimming took 4 bases from V and 3 from J, leaving 17 bases between them. The CDR3: CASSHSGLIRGNTIYF. The CDR3 DNA is TGTGCCAGCAGCCACTCGGGACTTATCCGTGGAAACACCATATATTTT.

The rearrangement joins TRBV7-6 to TRBJ1-6; D remains unclear. Trimming pared 3 bases from V and 9 bases from J, leaving 6 bases between. The CDR3 contains 12 residues. Germline CDR1 and CDR2: SGHVS and FNYEAQ. The CDR3 loop is CASSLGGSPLHF. DNA for the CDR3: TGTGCCAGCAGCTTGGGTGGTTCACCCCTCCACTTT. Complete variable domain (other parts from reference TRBV7-6 and TRBJ1-6): GAGVSQSPRYKVTKRGQDVALRCDPISGHVSLYWYRQALGQGPEFLTYFNYEAQQDKSGLPNDRFSAERPEGSISTLTIQRTEQRDSAMYRCASSLGGSPLHFGNGTRLTVT.

The chain recombines TRBV24-1 with TRBJ2-3; 7 nucleotides align to TRBD2. Losses at the gene ends were 4 bases for V and 2 bases for J; bases not matched to a gene: 8. The CDR3 loop spans 16 amino acids. Per germline, CDR1 KGHDR and CDR2 SFDVKD. The CDR3 loop reads CATSDSPSGTTDTQYF. CDR3 nucleotides: TGTGCCACCAGTGACTCTCCTAGCGGAACCACAGATACGCAGTATTTT.

J is TRBJ2-1 and V is TRBV10-3; D is uncertain. CDR1 is ENHRY, CDR2 SYGVKD, per germline. The CDR3 contains 18 residues. V lost 4 bases and J 4 bases, leaving 23 bases between the germline ends. This CDR3 reads CAISAPRRTTQRYNEQFF. The CDR3 coding sequence is TGTGCCATCAGTGCCCCCCGCCGCACAACTCAGAGGTACAATGAGCAGTTCTTC.

The V gene is TRBV28, the J gene TRBJ1-3; the match to TRBD1 covers 11 bases. Germline CDR1 MDHEN, CDR2 SYDVKM. The CDR3 is made up of 18 amino acids. The V segment lost 0 bases and the J segment 2 bases; nucleotides outside the gene matches: 6. CDR3 coding DNA: TGTGCCAGCAGTTTATGGGGGACAGGGGGAATCACTGGAAACACCATATATTTT. As protein: CASSLWGTGGITGNTIYF.

The genes are TRBV28 and TRBJ1-5, with D uncertain. Germline V gene data show CDR1 as MDHEN and CDR2 as SYDVKM. This CDR3 contains 14 residues. Trimming cost V 3 bases and J 4 bases, with 10 bases left between them. In DNA form, the CDR3 reads TGTGCCAGCAGTTTCCTAAGGGATAATCAGCCCCAGCATTTT. Protein sequence: CASSFLRDNQPQHF.